The source of this T cell receptor (beta chain) is a study of blood T cell repertoires in COVID-19. Only in-frame clones appear in the TCRdb table, and some are missing; sequencing was by immunoSEQ multiplex PCR. The table records under 300,000 clones, around four fifths of them present only once. This CDR3 contains 15 residues. CDR1 SEHNR and CDR2 FQNEAQ come from the germline V gene (reference sequence). V lost 5 bases to trimming and J lost 4 bases; unmatched junction nucleotides: 6. The V gene is TRBV7-9, the J gene TRBJ2-3; 10 positions match TRBD2. Sequencing was carried out using peripheral blood. This sequence originates from an older woman with active or convalescent COVID-19. The CDR3 spells CASSRGLAEPDTQYF. CDR3 nucleotides: TGTGCCAGCAGCCGAGGACTAGCGGAGCCAGATACGCAGTATTTT.